The text below deals with one TCR beta chain. This CDR3 is 15 amino acids long. Germline assignment: CDR1 MRHNA and CDR2 SNTAGT. V shed 3 bases and J shed 1 base, with 9 bases lying between them. The method was immunoSEQ multiplex PCR; TCRdb's version includes in-frame clones alone and lacks a portion of them. The sample lists under 60,000 clones, over 80% seen once, with about 9.4% in the top ten. This record belongs to a study of blood T cell repertoires in COVID-19. What was sequenced was peripheral blood. This TCR derives from a young man with COVID-19, enrolled during active disease. This sequence joins TRBV6-4 and TRBJ2-2; TRBD1 might be the D (6 bases). Here the CDR3 DNA reads TGTGCCAGCAGTGAACAGGGTGGGAACACCGGGGAGCTGTTTTTT. Encoded protein: CASSEQGGNTGELFF.